One T cell receptor beta chain is described in this entry. This record comes from a study of blood T cell repertoires in COVID-19. Patients in Seattle were enrolled during active infection, then followed longitudinally. The CDR3 contains 15 residues. Deletions cut 4 bases from V and 0 bases from J, with 12 bases between. CDR1 is MDHEN and CDR2 is SYDVKM in the germline V gene. Only in-frame clones appear in the TCRdb table, and some are missing; sequencing was by immunoSEQ multiplex PCR. The data show roughly 70,000 clones, with approximately 77% seen just once and around 2% held by the top ten. This receptor was identified in a man aged 65-85 years with COVID-19, enrolled during active disease. The sample taken for sequencing was peripheral blood. The chain links TRBV28 to TRBJ2-5; unclear D gene. CDR3 residues: CASSSRHSYQETQYF. DNA of the CDR3: TGTGCCAGCAGTTCCAGACACTCGTACCAAGAGACCCAGTACTTC.